One sample yielded the 5 T cell receptor beta chains listed below, sequenced in a study of T cell changes during pregnancy in multiple sclerosis. Libraries were prepared by immunoSEQ multiplex PCR; TCRdb keeps only in-frame clonotypes and omits some of them. This sample has just over 80,000 clones, with roughly 96% found just once. The source material was peripheral blood, sampled in the second trimester of pregnancy. These receptors were obtained from a female donor with multiple sclerosis, enrolled in a pregnancy study.

The chain combines TRBV27 with TRBJ2-6; D might be TRBD1 (5 bases). The V gene's germline CDR1 is MNHEY and CDR2 SMNVEV (reference sequence). The V gene lost 10 bases and the J gene lost 1 base, with 20 bases spanning the gap. This CDR3 is built from 17 residues. In DNA form, the CDR3 reads TGTGCCACCGCCGTCGGGCAGGGTTTATCTGGGGCCAACGTCCTGACTTTC. Translating it yields CATAVGQGLSGANVLTF.

This clone was detected only once. This chain connects TRBV15 to TRBJ2-2, with 7 bases that match TRBD1. Trimming at V came to 1 base and at J to 5 bases, leaving 10 bases not matched to a gene. Per the germline V gene, CDR1 is LNHNV and CDR2 is YYDKDF (reference sequence). This CDR3 has 17 amino acids. The CDR3 DNA reads as TGTGCCACCAGCAGAGGTCCTGACAGGGTCAGGACCGGGGAGCTGTTTTTT. As protein: CATSRGPDRVRTGELFF.

This chain links TRBV27 with TRBJ1-2; TRBD1 matches 7 bases. This CDR3 is built from 13 residues. Germline CDR1 reads MNHEY; CDR2 reads SMNVEV (reference sequence). V shed 2 bases, J shed 6 bases, and the junction held 3 bases outside the gene matches. CDR3 bases: TGTGCCAGCAGTTTAGACAGGGCGGATGGCTACACCTTC. Translating it yields CASSLDRADGYTF.

The chain recombines TRBV19 with TRBJ2-2, with 9 bases that match TRBD1. Germline V CDR1 and CDR2: LNHDA, SQIVND (reference sequence). The junction had 4 bases not matched to a gene; V was cut back by 6 bases and J by 2 bases. The CDR3 totals 15 residues. The CDR3 bases are TGTGCCAGTAGAGTGACAGGGGGAAACACCGGGGAGCTGTTTTTT. Residues: CASRVTGGNTGELFF.

The chain uses TRBV5-1 and TRBJ1-1; D unclear. The CDR3 sequence is 14 residues long. Trimming shortened V by 0 bases and J by 6 bases, and 12 bases separated the two germline ends. Looked up from germline, CDR1 is SGHRS and CDR2 is YFSETQ. The CDR3 region is CASSLGFGVSEAFF. The CDR3 bases are TGCGCCAGCAGCTTGGGGTTCGGGGTGTCTGAAGCTTTCTTT.